Below, one T cell receptor (beta chain) is given with its context. Antigen unknown. This entry belongs to a study of vaccination and CD4 T cells after COVID-19. Germline V gene sequence: CDR1 LNHNV, CDR2 YYDKDF (reference sequence). V was trimmed by 0 bases and J by 4 bases, leaving 15 bases between them. The CDR3 has 16 amino acids. Treatment given: 10-day PBMC culture with coronavirus spike peptide pools or control peptides (ViraFEST assay). Cultures used around 2.2 million PBMCs per well, about 9.9 IU/ml IL-2 and approximately 10 ug/ml peptides. The Oncomine TCR Beta short-read assay was applied to DNA of cultured CD4+ T cells. Each CDR3 protein gets one entry after TCRdb re-called the PCR reads with MiXCR. The profile shows about 14,000 distinct CDR3 sequences, around 53% of them singletons.

This sequence originates from a human donor who had recovered from COVID-19. This chain links TRBV15 with TRBJ1-1; no clear D gene. The starting material was CD4+ T cells from blood, cultured in vitro, obtained before SARS-CoV-2 vaccination. The chain's CDR3 is CATSRDLVSGGTEAFF. CDR3 bases: TGTGCCACCAGCAGAGATCTTGTAAGTGGTGGCACTGAAGCTTTCTTT.